This TCR beta chain was recorded in a study of blood T cell repertoires in COVID-19. About the study: There were acute and convalescent COVID-19 samples, and they came from the United States, Italy and Spain. The analysed material was cDNA or gDNA that came from T cells, B-cell-depleted T cells, or PBMCs.

Trimming shortened V by 3 bases and J by 6 bases, and 12 bases separated the two germline ends. Germline CDR1 reads WNHNN; CDR2 reads SYGVQD (reference sequence). The CDR3 consists of 15 residues. Original analysis: Counts of nucleated cells, estimated from reference gene primer amplification, were obtained. Only in-frame clones appear in the TCRdb table, and some are missing; sequencing was by immunoSEQ multiplex PCR. From that table come the V and J calls and clone size; the DNA was used to work out D and trimming. The sample consists of around 250,000 clones, around nine tenths of them appearing once.

J is TRBJ1-6 and V is TRBV10-1, with TRBD1 as a possible D gene (6 bases). The sample comprised peripheral blood. The clonotype originates from a man aged 40-49 years with active or convalescent COVID-19. CDR3 DNA sequence: TGCGCCAGCAGTGATAGCAGGACAGCTAATTCACCCCTCCACTTT. Amino acids: CASSDSRTANSPLHF.